One T cell receptor beta chain is described in this entry. The data derive from a study of cytomegalovirus exposure and HLA in healthy donors. The CDR3 spans 15 residues. J gave up 7 bases and V 8 bases, and 6 bases lay outside the gene matches. The germline CDR1 and CDR2 sequences are PRHDT and FYEKMQ (reference sequence). Libraries were prepared by immunoSEQ multiplex PCR; TCRdb keeps only in-frame clonotypes and omits some of them. The table lists 200,000 to 250,000 clones, around nine tenths of them singletons. The TCR was taken from a woman between 18 and 30 years old in good health and CMV-seronegative. V usage is TRBV13 and J usage is TRBJ2-2, with TRBD2 matching over 14 bases. The specimen was PBMCs. CDR3 sequence (DNA): TGTGCCAGCCCGGGACTAGCGGGAGCGGTCGGGGAGCTGTTTTTT. It specifies CASPGLAGAVGELFF.